The clone carrying this T cell receptor beta chain came up a few times. Its antigen is still unknown. Each of the CD4+ naive, central memory, regulatory and stem cell-like memory populations was sorted via CD45RO/CCR7/CD25/CD127/CD95/CD27. All of the sorted populations showed purity greater than 95%. Sequencing targeted expressed TCRB transcripts, as all isolated RNA had been reverse transcribed. Profiled with immunoSEQ multiplex PCR; TCRdb holds only in-frame clones, not every one. The data hold 250,000 to 300,000 clones, with 7.5% to 9.5% observed a single time. The data stem from a study of beta chain features in type 1 diabetes. The length of the CDR3 is 13 residues. V lost 4 bases and J lost 9; bases outside the gene matches: 5. Germline CDR1 is GTSNPN and CDR2 is SVGIG (reference sequence). Findings and limits, study-wide: For type 1 diabetes patients, VDJ junctions showed fewer insertions and more deletions. Shortening of TCRB CDR3s, moderate but significant, appeared in all four CD4+ subsets of Type 1 diabetes patients.

J is TRBJ1-5 and V is TRBV30, with 11 bases that match TRBD1. The material sequenced was central memory CD4+ T cells from blood. The TCR comes from a young woman in good health. This chain's CDR3 is CAWKGQGEGPQHF. The CDR3 DNA is TGTGCCTGGAAGGGACAGGGGGAGGGGCCCCAGCATTTT.